This TCR beta chain was sequenced for a study of spatial heterogeneity in lung cancer. Time point of the sample: sample taken at primary tumor resection. Unsorted tumor, nontumor lung tissue or cryopreserved PBMC supplied the whole RNA. Donation came from about 72 patients with untreated early-stage non-small cell lung cancer. This clonotype showed up many times. MiXCR was run by TCRdb on the 5' RACE reads, yielding one entry per CDR3 protein. The repertoire holds 3,000 to 3,500 distinct CDR3 sequences, roughly 40% seen once, with about 80% in the top ten. This sample comprised PBMCs, obtained at surgery. This sequence was found in a male donor with early-stage non-small cell lung cancer.

The CDR3 DNA reads TGTGCCAGCAGTCCCAGCGGGGGGGCCTCACATACGCAGTATTTT. This translates into CASSPSGGASHTQYF. This sequence joins TRBV28 and TRBJ2-3, with 10 bases lining up with TRBD2. Germline CDR1 is MDHEN and CDR2 is SYDVKM. The CDR3 consists of 15 residues. The V gene end was trimmed by 5 bases and the J gene end by 7 bases; junction bases not matched to a gene: 9.